This note documents a single T cell receptor (beta chain) sequence. This clonotype was found a few times. Its antigen remains undetermined. No base-level quality is on record; no much larger clone is a single base apart. This entry comes from a study of CD8 T cells in ankylosing spondylitis (dated by TCRdb to the late 2010s). Notes on the research overall: The study profiled T cell receptor beta repertoires in healthy donors and ankylosing spondylitis patients to find disease-linked TCR variants. The whole study cohort included 85 to 120 healthy donors and around 24 ankylosing spondylitis patients. Samples of peripheral blood were taken, and for ankylosing spondylitis patients, synovial fluid was collected as well.

What the work shows at the level of the full study, not this receptor alone: According to the report, matched synovial fluid samples from ankylosing spondylitis patients were significantly enriched for the disease-linked clones. The disease-linked clones showed a CD8+ phenotype and occurred at relatively low frequencies in peripheral blood. Some motif variants were previously reported in synovial fluid and blood of reactive arthritis patients, suggesting common disease-initiation mechanisms. Blood from ankylosing spondylitis patients appeared to be characterized by a TCR beta motif made up of under ten highly homologous amino acid variants.

Trimming costs V 0 bases and J 3 bases, and their ends lie 14 bases apart. From the germline V gene, CDR1 is LGHNA and CDR2 is YSLEER. The CDR3 holds 16 amino acids from the cysteine to the phenylalanine. Only CDR3 DNA remains: 48 bases, in frame from the first base. The data were produced on an Illumina HiSeq 2500. TCR beta libraries were prepared by quantitative 5'-RACE with molecular barcodes. Concerning the study's data processing: A new computational method based on a probabilistic model of VDJ rearrangement was used to identify disease-linked TCR variants. The raw public reads went through TCRdb reprocessing: fastp at Q25, MiXCR clone calling, in-frame beta chains kept. Rows merge per CDR3 protein into single entries with the most common DNA and genes. TCRdb's processing, not the study's, gives the V and J calls here. For this sample the table gives over 700,000 distinct CDR3 sequences, of which around a fifth were detected only once. In total, the top ten clones hold about a fifth of the sample.

The chain was built from TRBV4-3 and TRBJ1-2; possibly the D gene is TRBD1, per 5 matching bases. The TCR was taken from a male donor with ankylosing spondylitis. The sample consisted of blood, either unsorted or a sorted T cell fraction (not recorded which). In nucleotides, the sequence is TGCGCCAGCAGCCAAGATGGGACCACCTCGGACTATGGCTACACCTTC. Its protein is CASSQDGTTSDYGYTF.